Reported below is one T cell receptor (beta chain). Relying on iRepertoire HTBI primers and Arm-PCR of CDR3 regions, the team built TCR beta libraries. TCRdb passed the multiplex PCR reads through MiXCR, listing each CDR3 protein once. The table lists about 320,000 distinct CDR3 sequences, over 15% of them singletons, with around 36% in the top ten. The data were taken from a study of regulatory T cells in long-lasting Graves disease. The time point here: newly diagnosed GD, antithyroid drugs for less than 3 months. RNA from PBMCs was the source of the TCR library. Germline V gene data show CDR1 as MNHEY and CDR2 as SVGEGT. The CDR3 is 14 amino acids. Between the trimmed V and J ends, which lost 5 bases and 11 bases, there was a span of 21 bases.

The chain is built from TRBV6-2 or TRBV6-3 and TRBJ2-5; D may match TRBD1 or TRBD2 (5 bases each). This receptor was taken from a female donor with Graves disease. This specimen consisted of peripheral blood mononuclear cells (PBMCs), obtained at new diagnosis, from a patient treated with antithyroid drugs. The CDR3, as DNA: TGTGCCAGCAGTCTAGACCGGGACCCCAATGAGCAGTACTTC. The encoded protein is CASSLDRDPNEQYF.